This TCR beta chain was documented in a study of cytomegalovirus exposure and HLA in healthy donors. The CDR3 loop spans 16 amino acids. V trimming: 2 bases; J trimming: 1 base; junction bases outside the gene matches: 3. The V gene's germline CDR1 is SGHRS and CDR2 YFSETQ. Study findings and constraints: Reportedly, HLA-A and HLA-B alleles of most subjects were accurately predicted from TCR beta.

As to this clone: Its antigen is unidentified.

The PCR made use of 60 Vbeta and 13 Jbeta primers. Original processing notes: Some 11 million of the 60 million to 90 million unique TCR beta chains counted in a later analysis were shared. Produced via immunoSEQ multiplex PCR; TCRdb's table is partial and in-frame only. That table is the source of V, J and clone size, and D and trimming were worked out from the DNA. The profile shows 210,000 or so clones, roughly 84% of them singletons. Nominal health characterized the donors when sampled, though unrecorded immune exposures were likely. This TCR was recovered from a girl between 10 and 17 years old in good health and CMV-seronegative. Material for sequencing was PBMCs. The chain joins TRBV5-1 to TRBJ2-7, with TRBD2 matching over 13 bases. The CDR3 sequence: CASSFGLAGASYEQYF. The CDR3 DNA reads TGCGCCAGCAGCTTCGGACTAGCGGGAGCGTCCTACGAGCAGTACTTC.